This is a list of T cell receptor beta chains from one sample in a study of control samples from healthy donors and cancer patients. Clones were sequenced by immunoSEQ multiplex PCR, and TCRdb holds only the in-frame ones, with some missing. The sample carries over 100,000 clones, nearly 90% recorded once. Specimen: blood. These receptors originate from a man in his fifties in good health. CDR3s include the opening cysteine and the closing phenylalanine or tryptophan. The D gene is left open where the match is weak. Where a row states a size, it is once, few, many or the class of an expanded clone; other rows omit it.

clone size	V gene	D gene	J gene	CDR3 protein	CDR3 DNA
-	TRBV4-1	-	TRBJ2-1	CASSQSLDNYNEQFF	TGCGCCAGCAGCCAATCCTTGGACAACTACAATGAGCAGTTCTTC
once	TRBV12-1	-	TRBJ2-7	CASSRSTSGGTYEQYF	TGTGCCAGCAGCCGATCGACTAGCGGGGGGACCTACGAGCAGTACTTC
-	TRBV10-3	-	TRBJ1-1	CAISDRGGSAVEAFF	TGTGCCATCAGTGATAGGGGGGGTTCAGCCGTTGAAGCTTTCTTT
-	TRBV5-1	TRBD1	TRBJ1-1	CASSPDRGMGTEAFF	TGCGCCAGCAGCCCGGACAGGGGGATGGGCACTGAAGCTTTCTTT
-	TRBV12-3/TRBV12-4	-	TRBJ2-3	CASSLGSDTQYF	TGTGCCAGCAGCCTTGGTTCAGATACGCAGTATTTT
-	TRBV4-1	TRBD1	TRBJ2-1	CASSPWTGGSSYNEQFF	TGCGCCAGCAGCCCATGGACAGGGGGGAGCTCCTACAATGAGCAGTTCTTC
-	TRBV5-4	TRBD2	TRBJ2-7	CASSREGTIYEQYF	TGTGCCAGCAGCCGGGAAGGGACTATCTACGAGCAGTACTTC
-	TRBV5-4	TRBD2	TRBJ2-7	CASSTWTSGTYEQYF	TGTGCCAGCAGCACCTGGACTAGCGGGACCTACGAGCAGTACTTC
-	TRBV7-8	-	TRBJ1-4	CASGNGASNEKLFF	TGTGCCAGCGGAAACGGGGCGTCGAATGAAAAACTGTTTTTT
-	TRBV9	-	TRBJ1-2	CASSGPGLYYGYTF	TGTGCCAGCAGCGGACCGGGCCTATACTATGGCTACACCTTC
-	TRBV30	TRBD1	TRBJ1-3	CAWSDLLRDRRGNTIYF	TGTGCCTGGAGTGACCTCCTTCGGGACAGGAGAGGAAACACCATATATTTT
-	TRBV2	-	TRBJ1-5	CASREGLVGNQPQHF	TGTGCCAGCAGGGAAGGCCTGGTCGGAAATCAGCCCCAGCATTTT
few	TRBV5-6	-	TRBJ2-5	CASSPVGGGQETQYF	TGTGCCAGCAGCCCCGTAGGTGGAGGCCAAGAGACCCAGTACTTC
-	TRBV5-6	-	TRBJ1-1	CASSLAGETEAFF	TGTGCCAGCAGCTTGGCGGGGGAAACTGAAGCTTTCTTT
-	TRBV19	-	TRBJ1-5	CASSIRGGDSQPQHF	TGTGCCAGTAGTATCAGGGGAGGTGACTCTCAGCCCCAGCATTTT
-	TRBV2	-	TRBJ1-2	CASREISDYGYTF	TGTGCCAGCAGGGAGATAAGTGACTATGGCTACACCTTC
-	TRBV27	-	TRBJ1-6	CASSLSRGGNSPLHF	TGTGCCAGCAGTTTATCGAGAGGGGGGAATTCACCCCTCCACTTT
once	TRBV28	-	TRBJ2-4	CASSPPDTSRHIQYF	TGTGCCAGCAGTCCCCCGGACACTAGCCGCCACATTCAGTACTTC
-	TRBV2	-	TRBJ1-1	CASSSGPAAAEAFF	TGTGCCAGCAGTTCGGGTCCGGCGGCGGCTGAAGCTTTCTTT
-	TRBV30	TRBD1	TRBJ1-3	CAWNEDRFGNTIYF	TGTGCCTGGAACGAGGACAGGTTTGGAAACACCATATATTTT
-	TRBV9	TRBD1	TRBJ2-7	CASSSQGESYEQYF	TGTGCCAGCAGCAGCCAGGGGGAGTCCTACGAGCAGTACTTC
-	TRBV4-1	-	TRBJ2-5	CASSRGQGQETQYF	TGCGCCAGCAGCCGAGGCCAGGGTCAAGAGACCCAGTACTTC
-	TRBV5-6	-	TRBJ2-7	CASSSGDNYEQYF	TGTGCCAGCAGCTCAGGCGACAACTACGAGCAGTACTTC
-	TRBV7-9	-	TRBJ2-7	CATADGGSYEQYF	TGTGCCACCGCTGACGGGGGATCCTACGAGCAGTACTTC
-	TRBV10-3	TRBD1	TRBJ1-1	CATADRGYAEAFF	TGTGCCACAGCAGACAGGGGTTACGCTGAAGCTTTCTTT
-	TRBV30	-	TRBJ2-5	CAWSTTGKEETQYF	TGTGCCTGGAGTACCACAGGGAAGGAAGAGACCCAGTACTTC
-	TRBV9	TRBD2	TRBJ2-1	CASSVASGGAEFF	TGTGCCAGCAGCGTCGCTAGCGGGGGGGCGGAGTTCTTC
few	TRBV2	-	TRBJ1-2	CASSESRGRGYTF	TGTGCCAGCAGTGAGTCCCGGGGGAGAGGCTACACCTTC
-	TRBV27	TRBD2	TRBJ2-2	CASSRGGLSRRTGELFF	TGTGCCAGCAGTCGGGGGGGGCTTTCACGTAGGACCGGGGAGCTGTTTTTT
-	TRBV2	-	TRBJ2-2	CASSDPGNTGELFF	TGTGCCAGCAGTGATCCAGGGAACACCGGGGAGCTGTTTTTT
-	TRBV6-1	-	TRBJ1-2	CASSERGLQTYGYTF	TGTGCCAGCAGTGAGAGGGGCTTACAGACCTATGGCTACACCTTC
medium-sized	TRBV6-5	-	TRBJ2-7	CASRWGDAQPNEQYF	TGTGCCAGCAGGTGGGGGGACGCCCAACCAAACGAGCAGTACTTC
-	TRBV19	TRBD2	TRBJ2-5	CASSTSRTSVEETQYF	TGTGCCAGTAGTACAAGCAGGACTAGCGTGGAAGAGACCCAGTACTTC
once	TRBV12-5	TRBD1	TRBJ1-5	CASGFSNRGHSNQPQHF	TGTGCTAGTGGTTTTTCCAACAGGGGTCACAGTAATCAGCCCCAGCATTTT
few	TRBV5-4	-	TRBJ1-6	CASSLEGGRNSPLHF	TGTGCCAGCAGCTTGGAGGGGGGGCGTAATTCACCCCTCCACTTT
-	TRBV5-1	-	TRBJ1-6	CASSPGGTGTSFNSPLHF	TGCGCCAGCAGCCCGGGGGGCACAGGGACATCGTTTAATTCACCCCTCCACTTT
-	TRBV24-1	TRBD1	TRBJ2-5	CATSDYDRDQETQYF	TGTGCCACCAGTGATTATGACAGGGACCAAGAGACCCAGTACTTC
-	TRBV5-1	-	TRBJ1-1	CASTPRPGTLTAFF	TGCGCCAGCACCCCTCGTCCCGGGACCCTGACGGCTTTCTTT
-	TRBV13	-	TRBJ1-1	CASSWNERENTEAFF	TGTGCCAGCAGCTGGAATGAGAGGGAGAACACTGAAGCTTTCTTT
-	TRBV9	-	TRBJ2-7	CASSVNQASSSYEQYF	TGTGCCAGCAGCGTAAATCAAGCCTCTTCCTCCTACGAGCAGTACTTC
-	TRBV3-1/TRBV3-2	-	TRBJ2-7	CASMGAHEQYF	TGTGCCAGCATGGGGGCCCACGAGCAGTACTTC
few	TRBV7-8	-	TRBJ1-5	CASSLSRDQPQHF	TGTGCCAGCAGCTTATCCAGGGATCAGCCCCAGCATTTT
once	TRBV18	TRBD1	TRBJ2-7	CASSEQPGTGYEQYF	TGTGCCAGCTCAGAACAACCCGGGACAGGCTACGAGCAGTACTTC
-	TRBV2	TRBD1	TRBJ2-7	CASAGTGSYEQYF	TGTGCCAGCGCCGGGACAGGGTCCTACGAGCAGTACTTC
few	TRBV2	TRBD1	TRBJ2-3	CASSEWAGGRDTQYF	TGTGCCAGCAGTGAATGGGCAGGGGGCAGAGATACGCAGTATTTT
-	TRBV6-1	TRBD1	TRBJ1-2	CASSETGTGVGGYTF	TGTGCCAGCAGTGAGACCGGGACAGGGGTAGGTGGCTACACCTTC
-	TRBV19	-	TRBJ1-4	CASSSQGGWDEKLFF	TGTGCCAGTAGTTCGCAGGGTGGGTGGGATGAAAAACTGTTTTTT